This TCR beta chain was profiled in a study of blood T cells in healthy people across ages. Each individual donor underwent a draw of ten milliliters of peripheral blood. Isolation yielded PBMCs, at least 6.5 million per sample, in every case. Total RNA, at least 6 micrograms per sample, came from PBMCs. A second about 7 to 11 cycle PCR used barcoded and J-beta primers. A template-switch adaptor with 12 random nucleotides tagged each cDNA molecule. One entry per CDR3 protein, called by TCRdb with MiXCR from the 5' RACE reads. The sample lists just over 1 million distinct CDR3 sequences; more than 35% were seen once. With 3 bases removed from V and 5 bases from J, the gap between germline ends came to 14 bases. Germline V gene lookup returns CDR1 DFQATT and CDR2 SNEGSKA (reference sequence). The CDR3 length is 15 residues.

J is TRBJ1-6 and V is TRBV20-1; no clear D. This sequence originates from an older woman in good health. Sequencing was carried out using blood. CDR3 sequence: CSASVSLGNNSPLHF. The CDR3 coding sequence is TGCAGTGCTAGTGTCAGCCTGGGGAATAATTCACCCCTCCACTTT.